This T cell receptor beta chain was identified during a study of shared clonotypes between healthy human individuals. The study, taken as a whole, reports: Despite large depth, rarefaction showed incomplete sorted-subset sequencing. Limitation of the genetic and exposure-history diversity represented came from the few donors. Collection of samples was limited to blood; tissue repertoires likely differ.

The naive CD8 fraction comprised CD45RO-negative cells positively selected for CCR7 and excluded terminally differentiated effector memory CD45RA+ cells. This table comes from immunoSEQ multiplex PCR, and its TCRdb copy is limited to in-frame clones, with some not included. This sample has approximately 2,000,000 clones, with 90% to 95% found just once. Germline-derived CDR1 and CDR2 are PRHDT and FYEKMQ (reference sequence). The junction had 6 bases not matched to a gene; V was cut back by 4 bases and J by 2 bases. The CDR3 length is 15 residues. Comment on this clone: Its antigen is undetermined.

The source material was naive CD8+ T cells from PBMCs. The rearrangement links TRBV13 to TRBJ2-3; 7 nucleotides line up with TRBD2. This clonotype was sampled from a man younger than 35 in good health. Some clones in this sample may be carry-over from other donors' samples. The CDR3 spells CASSWGAGTTDTQYF. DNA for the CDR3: TGTGCCAGCAGCTGGGGAGCGGGGACCACAGATACGCAGTATTTT.